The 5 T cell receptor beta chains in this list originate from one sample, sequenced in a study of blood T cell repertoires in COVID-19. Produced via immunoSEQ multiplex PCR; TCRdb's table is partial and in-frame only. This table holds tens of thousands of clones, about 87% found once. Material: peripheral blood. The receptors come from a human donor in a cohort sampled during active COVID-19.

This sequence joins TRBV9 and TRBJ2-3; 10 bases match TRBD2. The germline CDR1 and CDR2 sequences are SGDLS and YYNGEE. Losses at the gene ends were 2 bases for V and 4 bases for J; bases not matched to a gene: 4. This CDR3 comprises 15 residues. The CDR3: CASSVVSGGPDTQYF. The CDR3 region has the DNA TGTGCCAGCAGCGTTGTTAGCGGGGGGCCAGATACGCAGTATTTT.

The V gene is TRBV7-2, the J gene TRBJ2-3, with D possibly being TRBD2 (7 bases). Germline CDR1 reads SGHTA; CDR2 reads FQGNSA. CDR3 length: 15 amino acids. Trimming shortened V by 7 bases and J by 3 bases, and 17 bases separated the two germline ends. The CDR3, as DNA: TGTGCCAGCACCCAAGCGGGAAGGGGGACAGATACGCAGTATTTT. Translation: CASTQAGRGTDTQYF.

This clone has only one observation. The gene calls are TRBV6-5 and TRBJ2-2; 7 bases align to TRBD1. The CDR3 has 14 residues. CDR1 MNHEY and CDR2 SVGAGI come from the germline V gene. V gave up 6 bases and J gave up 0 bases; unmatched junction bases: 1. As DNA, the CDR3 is TGTGCCAGCAGAACAGGGGCGAACACCGGGGAGCTGTTTTTT. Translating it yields CASRTGANTGELFF.

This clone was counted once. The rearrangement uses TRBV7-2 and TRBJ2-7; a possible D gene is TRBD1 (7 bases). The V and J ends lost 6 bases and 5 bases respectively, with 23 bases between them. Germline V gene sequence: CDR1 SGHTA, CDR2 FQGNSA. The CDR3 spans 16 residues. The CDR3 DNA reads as TGTGCCAGCAGAGACCGGACAGGCGGAGGGGTTCACGAGCAGTACTTC. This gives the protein CASRDRTGGGVHEQYF.

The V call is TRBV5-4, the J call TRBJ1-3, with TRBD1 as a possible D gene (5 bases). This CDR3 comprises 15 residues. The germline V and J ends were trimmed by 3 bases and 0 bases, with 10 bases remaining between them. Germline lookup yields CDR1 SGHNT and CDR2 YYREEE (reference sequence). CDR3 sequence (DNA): TGTGCCAGCAGCTCGGGGGATCGCTCTGGAAACACCATATATTTT. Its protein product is CASSSGDRSGNTIYF.